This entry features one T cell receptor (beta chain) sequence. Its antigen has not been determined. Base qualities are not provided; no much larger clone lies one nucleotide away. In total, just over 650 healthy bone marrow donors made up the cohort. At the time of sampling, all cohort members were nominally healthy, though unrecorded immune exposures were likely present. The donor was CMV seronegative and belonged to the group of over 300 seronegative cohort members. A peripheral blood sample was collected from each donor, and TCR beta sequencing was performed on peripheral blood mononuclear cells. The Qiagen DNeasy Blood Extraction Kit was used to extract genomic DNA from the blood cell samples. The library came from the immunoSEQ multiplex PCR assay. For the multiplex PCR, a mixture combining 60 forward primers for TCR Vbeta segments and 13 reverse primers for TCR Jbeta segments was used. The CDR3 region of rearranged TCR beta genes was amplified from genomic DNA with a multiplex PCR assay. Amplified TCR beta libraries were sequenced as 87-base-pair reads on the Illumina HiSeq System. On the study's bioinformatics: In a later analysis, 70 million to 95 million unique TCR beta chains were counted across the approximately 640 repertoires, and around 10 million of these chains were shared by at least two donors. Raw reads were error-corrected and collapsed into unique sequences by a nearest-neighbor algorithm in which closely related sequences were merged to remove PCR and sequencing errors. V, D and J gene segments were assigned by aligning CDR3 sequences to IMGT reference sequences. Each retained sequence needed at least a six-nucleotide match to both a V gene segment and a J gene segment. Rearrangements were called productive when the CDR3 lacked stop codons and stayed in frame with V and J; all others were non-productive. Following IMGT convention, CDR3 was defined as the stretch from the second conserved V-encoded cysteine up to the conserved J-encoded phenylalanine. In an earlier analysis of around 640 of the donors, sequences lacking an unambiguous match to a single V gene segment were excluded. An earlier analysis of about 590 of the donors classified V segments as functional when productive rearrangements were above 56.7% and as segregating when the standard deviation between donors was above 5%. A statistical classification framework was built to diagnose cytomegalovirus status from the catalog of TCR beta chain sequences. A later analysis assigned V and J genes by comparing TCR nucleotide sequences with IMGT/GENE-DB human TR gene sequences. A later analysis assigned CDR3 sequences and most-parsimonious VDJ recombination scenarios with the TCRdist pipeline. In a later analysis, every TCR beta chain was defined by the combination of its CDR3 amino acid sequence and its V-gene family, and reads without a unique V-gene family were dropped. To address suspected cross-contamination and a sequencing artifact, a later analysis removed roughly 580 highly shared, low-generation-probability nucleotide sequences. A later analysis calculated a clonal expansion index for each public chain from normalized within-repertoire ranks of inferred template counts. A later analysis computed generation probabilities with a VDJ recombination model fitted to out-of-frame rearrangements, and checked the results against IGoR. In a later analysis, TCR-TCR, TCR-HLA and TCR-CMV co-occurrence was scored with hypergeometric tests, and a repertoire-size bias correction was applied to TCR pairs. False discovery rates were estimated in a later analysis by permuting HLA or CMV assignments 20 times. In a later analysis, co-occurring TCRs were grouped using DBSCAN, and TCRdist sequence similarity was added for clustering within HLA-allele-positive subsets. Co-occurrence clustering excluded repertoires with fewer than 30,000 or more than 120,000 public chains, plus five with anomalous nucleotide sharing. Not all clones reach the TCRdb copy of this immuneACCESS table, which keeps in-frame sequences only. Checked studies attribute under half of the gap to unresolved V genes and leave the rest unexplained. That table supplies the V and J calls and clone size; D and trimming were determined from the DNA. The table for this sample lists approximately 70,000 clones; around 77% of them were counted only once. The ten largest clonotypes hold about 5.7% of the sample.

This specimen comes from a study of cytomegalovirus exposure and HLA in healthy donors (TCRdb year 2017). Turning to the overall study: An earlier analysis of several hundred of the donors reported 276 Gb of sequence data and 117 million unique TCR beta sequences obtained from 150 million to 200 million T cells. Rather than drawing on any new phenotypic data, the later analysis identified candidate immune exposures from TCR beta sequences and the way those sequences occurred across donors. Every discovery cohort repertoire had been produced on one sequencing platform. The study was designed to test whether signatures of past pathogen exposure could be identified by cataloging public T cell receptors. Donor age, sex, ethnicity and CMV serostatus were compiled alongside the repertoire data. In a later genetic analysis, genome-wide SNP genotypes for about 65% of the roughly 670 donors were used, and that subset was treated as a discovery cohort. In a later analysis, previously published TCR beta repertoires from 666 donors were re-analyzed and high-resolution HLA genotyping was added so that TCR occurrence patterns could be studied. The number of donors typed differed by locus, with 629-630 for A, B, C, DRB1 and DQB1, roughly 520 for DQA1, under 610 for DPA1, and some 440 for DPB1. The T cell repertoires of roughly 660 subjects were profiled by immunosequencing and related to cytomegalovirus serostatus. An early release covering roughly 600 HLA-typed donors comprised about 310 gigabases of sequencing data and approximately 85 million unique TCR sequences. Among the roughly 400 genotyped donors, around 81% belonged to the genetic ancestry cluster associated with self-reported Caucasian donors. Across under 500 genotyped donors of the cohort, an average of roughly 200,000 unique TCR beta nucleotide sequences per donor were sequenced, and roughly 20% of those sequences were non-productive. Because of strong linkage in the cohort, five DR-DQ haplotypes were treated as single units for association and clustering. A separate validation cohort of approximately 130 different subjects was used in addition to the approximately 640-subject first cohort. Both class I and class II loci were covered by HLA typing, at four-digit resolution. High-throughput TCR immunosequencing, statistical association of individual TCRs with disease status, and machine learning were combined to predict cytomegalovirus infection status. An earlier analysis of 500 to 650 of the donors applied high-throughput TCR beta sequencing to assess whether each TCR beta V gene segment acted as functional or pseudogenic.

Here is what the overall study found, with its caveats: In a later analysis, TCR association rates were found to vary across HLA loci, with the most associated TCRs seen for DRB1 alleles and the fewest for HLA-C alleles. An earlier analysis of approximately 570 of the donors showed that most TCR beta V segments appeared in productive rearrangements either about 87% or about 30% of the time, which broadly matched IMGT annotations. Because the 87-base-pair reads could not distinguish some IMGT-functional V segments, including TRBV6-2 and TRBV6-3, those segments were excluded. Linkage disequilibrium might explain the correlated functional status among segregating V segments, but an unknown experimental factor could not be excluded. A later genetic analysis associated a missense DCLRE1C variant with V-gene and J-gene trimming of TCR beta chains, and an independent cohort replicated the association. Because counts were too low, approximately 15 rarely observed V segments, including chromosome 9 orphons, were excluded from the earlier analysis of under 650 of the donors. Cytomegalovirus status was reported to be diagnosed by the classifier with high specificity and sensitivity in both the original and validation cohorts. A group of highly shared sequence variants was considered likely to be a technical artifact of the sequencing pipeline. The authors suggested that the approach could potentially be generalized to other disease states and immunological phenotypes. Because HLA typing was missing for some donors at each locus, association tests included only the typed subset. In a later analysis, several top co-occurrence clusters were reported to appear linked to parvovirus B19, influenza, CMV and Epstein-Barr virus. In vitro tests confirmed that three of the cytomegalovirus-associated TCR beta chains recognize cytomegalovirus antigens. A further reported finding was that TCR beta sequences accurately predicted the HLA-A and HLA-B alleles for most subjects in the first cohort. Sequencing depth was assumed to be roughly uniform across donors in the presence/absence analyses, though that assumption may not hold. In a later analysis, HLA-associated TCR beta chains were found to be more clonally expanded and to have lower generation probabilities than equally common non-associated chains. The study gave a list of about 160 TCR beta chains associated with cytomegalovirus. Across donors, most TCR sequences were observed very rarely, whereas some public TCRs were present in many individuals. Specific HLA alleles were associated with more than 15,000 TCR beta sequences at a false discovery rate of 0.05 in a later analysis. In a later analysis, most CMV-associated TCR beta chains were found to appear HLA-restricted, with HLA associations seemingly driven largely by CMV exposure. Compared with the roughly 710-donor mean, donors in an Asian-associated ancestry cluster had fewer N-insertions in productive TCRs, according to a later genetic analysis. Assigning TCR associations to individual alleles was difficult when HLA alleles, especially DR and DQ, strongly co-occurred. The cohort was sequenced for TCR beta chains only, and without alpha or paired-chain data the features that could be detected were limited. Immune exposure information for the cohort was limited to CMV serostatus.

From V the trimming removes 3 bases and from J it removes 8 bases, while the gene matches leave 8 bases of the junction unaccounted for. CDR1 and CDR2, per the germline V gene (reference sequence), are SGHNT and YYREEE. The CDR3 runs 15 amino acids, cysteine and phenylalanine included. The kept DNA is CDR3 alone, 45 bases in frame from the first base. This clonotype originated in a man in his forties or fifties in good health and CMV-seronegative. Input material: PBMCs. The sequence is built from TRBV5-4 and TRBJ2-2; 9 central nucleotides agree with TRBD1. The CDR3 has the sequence CASSSGQGRSGELFF. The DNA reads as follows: TGTGCCAGCAGCTCCGGACAGGGGCGCTCTGGGGAGCTGTTTTTT.